This is a list of T cell receptor beta chains from one sample in a study of cytomegalovirus exposure and HLA in healthy donors. Produced via immunoSEQ multiplex PCR; TCRdb's table is partial and in-frame only. This table holds about 200,000 clones, roughly four fifths found once. Sequencing was done on a sample of PBMCs. These TCRs come from a woman between 18 and 30 years old in good health and CMV-seronegative. The CDR3 runs from the conserved cysteine through the conserved F or W. The order of the fields is clone size, J gene, D gene, V gene, CDR3 length, CDR3 DNA, CDR3 protein. The D gene is left open where the match is weak. Clone sizes are given selectively: once, few, many, or a class where the clone is expanded.

size: .
J: TRBJ2-1
D: .
V: TRBV27
length: 15
DNA: TGTGCCAGCAGCTCTAGTGGGAGGATCTACAATGAGCAGTTCTTC
CDR3: CASSSSGRIYNEQFF

size: few
J: TRBJ2-1
D: TRBD1
V: TRBV4-3
length: 14
DNA: TGCGCCAGTGGAGACAGGGGGCCGTACAATGAGCAGTTCTTC
CDR3: CASGDRGPYNEQFF

size: .
J: TRBJ2-1
D: TRBD2
V: TRBV5-1
length: 17
DNA: TGCGCCAGCAGCTTGGTAGGGCGGGGGGTATCCTACAATGAGCAGTTCTTC
CDR3: CASSLVGRGVSYNEQFF

size: .
J: TRBJ1-1
D: TRBD1
V: TRBV4-3
length: 17
DNA: TGCGCCAGCAGCCAAGATAGGACAGGGGTTGTCTTCACTGAAGCTTTCTTT
CDR3: CASSQDRTGVVFTEAFF

size: .
J: TRBJ2-5
D: TRBD2
V: TRBV7-2
length: 15
DNA: TGTGCCAGCAGCTTGGGCGGGAGGGAATCTGAGACCCAGTACTTC
CDR3: CASSLGGRESETQYF

size: .
J: TRBJ2-3
D: .
V: TRBV7-2
length: 15
DNA: TGTGCCAGCAGCTTAGTTGGGGGCAGCCCAGATACGCAGTATTTT
CDR3: CASSLVGGSPDTQYF

size: .
J: TRBJ2-5
D: .
V: TRBV29-1
length: 10
DNA: TGCAGCGTGGCCCAAGAGACCCAGTACTTC
CDR3: CSVAQETQYF

size: .
J: TRBJ2-1
D: TRBD2
V: TRBV28
length: 16
DNA: TGTGCCAGCACCCGAGGTCGCGGGAGCGTATACAATGAGCAGTTCTTC
CDR3: CASTRGRGSVYNEQFF

size: .
J: TRBJ2-7
D: TRBD2
V: TRBV10-3
length: 15
DNA: TGTGCCATCAGTGATCAAGCGGGAGGCCCCTACGAGCAGTACTTC
CDR3: CAISDQAGGPYEQYF

size: .
J: TRBJ2-1
D: .
V: TRBV4-2
length: 15
DNA: TGTGCCAGCAGCCAAGTTAGCGTTGACTACAATGAGCAGTTCTTC
CDR3: CASSQVSVDYNEQFF

size: .
J: TRBJ2-3
D: .
V: TRBV19
length: 16
DNA: TGTGCCAGTAGTATATCCCTCGCGGGCGGCACAGATACGCAGTATTTT
CDR3: CASSISLAGGTDTQYF

size: .
J: TRBJ2-4
D: TRBD1
V: TRBV2
length: 15
DNA: TGTGCCAGCACCGTGGACAGGGTGGCCAAAAACATTCAGTACTTC
CDR3: CASTVDRVAKNIQYF

size: few
J: TRBJ1-3
D: .
V: TRBV20-1
length: 11
DNA: TGCAGTGCTACAAGCGGTGGCACCATATATTTT
CDR3: CSATSGGTIYF

size: .
J: TRBJ1-5
D: .
V: TRBV6-4
length: 18
DNA: TGTGCCAGCAGTGCCTACAGAAAGAACAGGGAACCCAATCAGCCCCAGCATTTT
CDR3: CASSAYRKNREPNQPQHF

size: .
J: TRBJ1-1
D: .
V: TRBV30
length: 13
DNA: TGTGCCTGGAGAATCCCAGGGAACACTGAAGCTTTCTTT
CDR3: CAWRIPGNTEAFF

size: .
J: TRBJ2-2
D: .
V: TRBV28
length: 15
DNA: TGTGCCAGCCAGAAGGGGGATGCGTACACCGGGGAGCTGTTTTTT
CDR3: CASQKGDAYTGELFF

size: .
J: TRBJ2-3
D: TRBD2
V: TRBV10-1
length: 16
DNA: TGCGCCAGCACGGAGACTAGCGGGAGTTTCACAGATACGCAGTATTTT
CDR3: CASTETSGSFTDTQYF

size: once
J: TRBJ2-1
D: TRBD2
V: TRBV25-1
length: 14
DNA: TGTGCCAGCAGGTGGACTAGCGGGAGACATGAGCAGTTCTTC
CDR3: CASRWTSGRHEQFF

size: .
J: TRBJ2-3
D: .
V: TRBV19
length: 15
DNA: TGTGCCAGTAGTATCGTTGAAGCGACGCCAGATACGCAGTATTTT
CDR3: CASSIVEATPDTQYF

size: .
J: TRBJ2-1
D: TRBD2
V: TRBV29-1
length: 15
DNA: TGCAGCGTTGTGTGGGCTAGTCGGGGGGGCAATGAGCAGTTCTTC
CDR3: CSVVWASRGGNEQFF

size: .
J: TRBJ1-2
D: .
V: TRBV7-9
length: 15
DNA: TGTGCCAGCAGCTTGGAAACAGGGCTCCTCTATGGCTACACCTTC
CDR3: CASSLETGLLYGYTF

size: .
J: TRBJ2-1
D: TRBD2
V: TRBV18
length: 15
DNA: TGTGCCAGCTCACTAAGGACTAGCGACTACAATGAGCAGTTCTTC
CDR3: CASSLRTSDYNEQFF

size: .
J: TRBJ2-7
D: .
V: TRBV27
length: 14
DNA: TGTGCCAGCAGTCCTACAGGGCTTTCGTACGAGCAGTACTTC
CDR3: CASSPTGLSYEQYF

size: .
J: TRBJ2-2
D: .
V: TRBV6-5
length: 15
DNA: TGTGCCAGCAGTTACGGCCCCGTGAACACCGGGGAGCTGTTTTTT
CDR3: CASSYGPVNTGELFF

size: .
J: TRBJ2-6
D: TRBD2
V: TRBV7-2
length: 18
DNA: TGTGCCAGCAGCTTAGTACTAGCGGGATCCTCTGGGGCCAACGTCCTGACTTTC
CDR3: CASSLVLAGSSGANVLTF

size: .
J: TRBJ2-7
D: .
V: TRBV14
length: 14
DNA: TGTGCCAGCAGCCAAGAGAACTCGCCGGGGGAGCAGTACTTC
CDR3: CASSQENSPGEQYF

size: .
J: TRBJ2-5
D: .
V: TRBV25-1
length: 16
DNA: TGTGCCAGCAGTGAGGCCGCGGGACAGTGGTCAGAGACCCAGTACTTC
CDR3: CASSEAAGQWSETQYF

size: few
J: TRBJ1-5
D: TRBD1
V: TRBV5-6
length: 14
DNA: TGTGCCAGCAGCGGGACAGGGAGTGATCAGCCCCAGCATTTT
CDR3: CASSGTGSDQPQHF

size: .
J: TRBJ2-3
D: .
V: TRBV7-2
length: 13
DNA: TGTGCCAGCAGCCGGGTCGTGGGAGATACGCAGTATTTT
CDR3: CASSRVVGDTQYF

size: .
J: TRBJ2-5
D: TRBD2
V: TRBV10-2
length: 19
DNA: TGCGCCAGCAGTGCTAATACGGGACTAGCGGGAGTGGGGGCCGGGACCCAGTACTTC
CDR3: CASSANTGLAGVGAGTQYF

size: .
J: TRBJ2-7
D: TRBD1
V: TRBV5-4
length: 16
DNA: TGTGCCAGCAGCTTGGGTAGCAGGGGGTTCTCCTACGAGCAGTACTTC
CDR3: CASSLGSRGFSYEQYF

size: few
J: TRBJ1-1
D: TRBD1
V: TRBV28
length: 16
DNA: TGTGCCAGCAGTTCGACCGGGACAGGGCTGAACACTGAAGCTTTCTTT
CDR3: CASSSTGTGLNTEAFF

size: .
J: TRBJ1-5
D: TRBD1
V: TRBV10-3
length: 15
DNA: TGTGCCATCAGTGAGAGGGGACAGGGAGGTCAGCCCCAGCATTTT
CDR3: CAISERGQGGQPQHF

size: few
J: TRBJ1-2
D: TRBD1
V: TRBV7-8
length: 15
DNA: TGTGCCAGCAGCACGAGACAGGGGGCTACGAATGGCTACACCTTC
CDR3: CASSTRQGATNGYTF

size: .
J: TRBJ2-3
D: TRBD2
V: TRBV19
length: 15
DNA: TGTGCCAGTGCTGGACTAGCGGCAAGGAGGGATACGCAGTATTTT
CDR3: CASAGLAARRDTQYF

size: .
J: TRBJ2-1
D: .
V: TRBV30
length: 16
DNA: TGTGCCTGGAGTGTATTGGCGGGGCGCTCCTACAATGAGCAGTTCTTC
CDR3: CAWSVLAGRSYNEQFF

size: .
J: TRBJ2-5
D: TRBD2
V: TRBV7-2
length: 14
DNA: TGTGCCAGCAGCTTTGGCGGGAGCCAAGAGACCCAGTACTTC
CDR3: CASSFGGSQETQYF

size: .
J: TRBJ2-1
D: .
V: TRBV5-1
length: 15
DNA: TGCGCCAGCAGCTTCACAGGATTCGGGTACAATGAGCAGTTCTTC
CDR3: CASSFTGFGYNEQFF

size: .
J: TRBJ2-2
D: TRBD1
V: TRBV5-1
length: 14
DNA: TGCGCCAGCAGCCGGCAGGGGGCGACCGGGGAGCTGTTTTTT
CDR3: CASSRQGATGELFF

size: .
J: TRBJ2-7
D: TRBD2
V: TRBV10-3
length: 15
DNA: TGTGCCATCGCGGGAGACGGCGGTTCCCCCTACGAGCAGTACTTC
CDR3: CAIAGDGGSPYEQYF

size: .
J: TRBJ1-1
D: TRBD1
V: TRBV10-1
length: 13
DNA: TGCGCCAGCACCGACAGGGATGGCACTGAAGCTTTCTTT
CDR3: CASTDRDGTEAFF

size: .
J: TRBJ1-6
D: TRBD1
V: TRBV15
length: 14
DNA: TGTGCCACCGGACGGCAGGGGGGCAATTCACCCCTCCACTTT
CDR3: CATGRQGGNSPLHF

size: .
J: TRBJ2-1
D: TRBD2
V: TRBV30
length: 15
DNA: TGTGCCTGGAGCTCCCAGGGACTAGCAGTGAATGAGCAGTTCTTC
CDR3: CAWSSQGLAVNEQFF

size: .
J: TRBJ1-5
D: TRBD1
V: TRBV18
length: 15
DNA: TGTGCCAGCTCACCAGCCCCACAGGGGGATCAGCCCCAGCATTTT
CDR3: CASSPAPQGDQPQHF

size: .
J: TRBJ2-7
D: TRBD2
V: TRBV28
length: 14
DNA: TGTGCCAGCCGGGGACTAGCGGGGTCCTACGAGCAGTACTTC
CDR3: CASRGLAGSYEQYF

size: few
J: TRBJ1-1
D: .
V: TRBV6-5
length: 15
DNA: TGTGCCAGCAGTTACTCCGCGTCTTTGAACACTGAAGCTTTCTTT
CDR3: CASSYSASLNTEAFF

size: .
J: TRBJ2-7
D: .
V: TRBV6-5
length: 15
DNA: TGTGCCAGCAGCGAGCTCAGGGGTGCATCCTACGAGCAGTACTTC
CDR3: CASSELRGASYEQYF

size: .
J: TRBJ2-5
D: .
V: TRBV19
length: 14
DNA: TGTGCCAGTAGTATCCCAGGCAGTCAAGAGACCCAGTACTTC
CDR3: CASSIPGSQETQYF

size: once
J: TRBJ2-1
D: TRBD2
V: TRBV27
length: 14
DNA: TGTGCCAGCAGTACTAGCGTCCCTAACAATGAGCAGTTCTTC
CDR3: CASSTSVPNNEQFF

size: .
J: TRBJ2-3
D: .
V: TRBV11-2
length: 14
DNA: TGTGCCAGCAGCCGACGGGAGTTTACAGATACGCAGTATTTT
CDR3: CASSRREFTDTQYF

size: .
J: TRBJ2-3
D: TRBD2
V: TRBV30
length: 13
DNA: TGTGCCTGTGCAGCGGGAACCGCAGATACGCAGTATTTT
CDR3: CACAAGTADTQYF

size: .
J: TRBJ2-6
D: TRBD1
V: TRBV9
length: 15
DNA: TGTGCCAGCAGCGAACAGGGGTCTGGGGCCAACGTCCTGACTTTC
CDR3: CASSEQGSGANVLTF

size: .
J: TRBJ2-3
D: .
V: TRBV28
length: 15
DNA: TGTGCCAGCAGTTTCTCGGGGAGAGGTACAGATACGCAGTATTTT
CDR3: CASSFSGRGTDTQYF

size: few
J: TRBJ2-3
D: .
V: TRBV2
length: 11
DNA: TGTGCCAGCAGCAATGGCGGTACGCAGTATTTT
CDR3: CASSNGGTQYF